This TCR beta chain comes out of a study of blood T cell repertoires in COVID-19. Study-wide context: Donors in the United States, Italy and Spain gave samples during acute or convalescent COVID-19.

Clinical history as reported by participants underpinned cohort assignment. CDR1 and CDR2 (germline): LNHDA, SQIVND (reference sequence). CDR3 length: 14 residues. The ends were cut back, 6 bases at V and 5 bases at J, with 14 bases in the middle. TCRdb's copy holds only in-frame clones and misses some; the assay was immunoSEQ multiplex PCR. Of over 300,000 clones listed, approximately 91% were seen once; the top ten hold roughly 8.9%. The receptor comes from a woman aged 40-49 years who had recovered from COVID-19. The specimen was PBMCs or T cells enriched from blood (not recorded which). The genes are TRBV19 and TRBJ2-1; D may be TRBD1 (6 bases). The CDR3: CASSVQGPHNEQFF. CDR3 DNA: TGTGCCAGTAGCGTCCAGGGGCCCCACAATGAGCAGTTCTTC.